These 29 T cell receptor beta chains were sequenced from one sample in a study of patients and donors after allogeneic stem cell transplantation. TCRdb processed the RT-PCR reads anew with MiXCR; each CDR3 protein has one entry. The repertoire has about a million distinct CDR3 sequences, more than 15% of them found once; the top ten carry around 6%. Sequencing input: blood, either unsorted or a sorted T cell fraction (not recorded which). These receptors were obtained from a human donor who was either an allogeneic HSCT recipient or a stem cell or donor lymphocyte infusion donor (not recorded which). It is not recorded whose cells these are; they may come from a transplant donor.

This clonotype appeared a few times. V and J are TRBV11-3 and TRBJ2-5, with a weak D call TRBD2 (5 bases). V shed 2 bases and J shed 2 bases, with 9 bases lying between them. This CDR3 has 14 amino acids. In germline, CDR1 is SGHNT, CDR2 YENEEA. Here the CDR3 DNA reads TGTGCCAGCAGCTTACCCCGGGAACAAGAGACCCAGTACTTC. Translated, it gives CASSLPREQETQYF.

A remark on this clonotype: A much larger clone lies a single base off, so this may be a read error. The rearrangement joins TRBV5-1 to TRBJ1-1; tentative D call: TRBD1 (5 bases). This CDR3 is built from 15 residues. Per the germline V gene, CDR1 is SGHRS and CDR2 is YFSETQ. CDR3 bases: TGCGCCAGCAGCTTGGTTGGGACGGAGAACACTGAAGCTCTCTTT. It codes for CASSLVGTENTEALF.

This chain joins TRBV5-1 and TRBJ2-1; 12 bases are a match to TRBD2. Germline CDR1 SGHRS, CDR2 YFSETQ. The CDR3 covers 18 residues. Germline trimming cut 0 bases from V and 4 bases from J; bases unmatched to any gene: 8. CDR3 bases: TGCGCCAGCAGCTTGGCGACTAGCGGGAGTGAGAGGTACAATGAGCAGTTCTTC. It is translated as CASSLATSGSERYNEQFF.

This clonotype was observed a few times. This chain joins TRBV5-1 and TRBJ1-2; D perhaps matches TRBD1 (5 bases). Germline V gene lookup returns CDR1 SGHRS and CDR2 YFSETQ. CDR3 length: 13 residues. Trimming took off 4 bases at V and 6 bases at J, with 13 bases between the two ends. The CDR3, as DNA: TGCGCCAGCAGCAGTGGGACCCTTGATGGCTACACCTTC. Its protein is CASSSGTLDGYTF.

The sample holds a few counts of this clonotype. The chain recombines TRBV6-1 with TRBJ1-1, with D perhaps TRBD1 (5 bases). The CDR3 contains 14 residues. Per the germline V gene, CDR1 is MNHNS and CDR2 is SASEGT. Trimming left V 5 bases short and J 7 bases short, with 17 bases between. CDR3 protein: CASSPSGGSDEAFF. In DNA form, the CDR3 reads TGTGCCAGCAGTCCGTCGGGGGGTTCTGATGAAGCTTTCTTT.

The chain joins TRBV12-3 or TRBV12-4 to TRBJ1-5; D is ambiguous. V was trimmed by 6 bases and J by 7 bases, leaving 10 bases between them. This CDR3 spans 12 amino acids. This chain's CDR3 is CASRSREQPQHF. The CDR3 DNA is TGTGCCAGCAGATCCCGGGAACAGCCCCAGCATTTT.

A few counts support this clonotype. The rearrangement joins TRBV4-1 to TRBJ1-5; TRBD1 is a possible D gene (6 bases). The length of the CDR3 is 15 residues. V lost 2 bases, J lost 7 bases, and 15 bases lay in between. CDR1 is MGHRA, CDR2 YSYEKL, per germline. CDR3 in amino acids: CASSQNRDTRQPQHF. The CDR3, as DNA: TGCGCCAGCAGCCAAAACAGGGATACCAGGCAGCCCCAGCATTTT.

This chain uses TRBV9 with TRBJ2-7, with D possibly being TRBD1 or TRBD2 (6 bases each). Germline assignment: CDR1 SGDLS and CDR2 YYNGEE. Trimming cost V 0 bases and J 1 base, with 14 bases left between them. The CDR3 runs to 16 residues. CDR3 bases: TGTGCCAGCAGCGTAGAATCGGGGGCTTCATCCTACGAGCAGTACTTC. Translating it yields CASSVESGASSYEQYF.

V and J are TRBV7-2 and TRBJ2-1; 9 bases map to TRBD2. The CDR3 is 16 amino acids. Germline lookup yields CDR1 SGHTA and CDR2 FQGNSA. The ends lost 6 bases at V and 1 base at J; junction bases unmatched: 7. CDR3 nucleotide sequence: TGTGCCAGCAGGCTTGGACTAGCGTCTTCCTACAATGAGCAGTTCTTC. This gives the protein CASRLGLASSYNEQFF.

This chain links TRBV5-1 with TRBJ1-3; 9 bases match TRBD1. V dropped 4 bases and J dropped 3; count of bases not matched to a gene: 14. The CDR3 loop spans 18 amino acids. The V gene's germline CDR1 is SGHRS and CDR2 YFSETQ. The CDR3, as DNA: TGCGCCAGCAGCAGCTGGACAGGGGACTTTTCAGGTGGAAACACCATATATTTT. It encodes CASSSWTGDFSGGNTIYF. The full variable domain, its missing parts supplied by reference TRBV5-1 and TRBJ1-3, is KAGVTQTPRYLIKTRGQQVTLSCSPISGHRSVSWYQQTPGQGLQFLFEYFSETQRNKGNFPGRFSGRQFSNSRSEMNVSTLELGDSALYLCASSSWTGDFSGGNTIYFGEGSWLTVV.

The rearrangement uses TRBV11-1 and TRBJ2-1; 13 bases fit TRBD2. This CDR3 spans 21 amino acids. Unmatched junction bases numbered 16, after V lost 5 bases and J lost 0 bases. Germline CDR1 and CDR2: SGHAT and FQDESV (reference sequence). CDR3 residues: CASSPGLAGDSISSSYNEQFF. In DNA form, the CDR3 reads TGTGCCAGCAGCCCCGGACTAGCGGGGGACTCAATTTCCAGCTCCTACAATGAGCAGTTCTTC.

This clonotype has a count of ten or more. The genes are TRBV24-1 and TRBJ2-7; no definite D call. The CDR3 runs to 13 residues. V lost 3 bases to trimming and J lost 5 bases, with 10 bases between them. Germline values: CDR1 KGHDR, CDR2 SFDVKD. CDR3 sequence reads: CATSDQQFHEQYF. The CDR3 coding sequence is TGTGCCACCAGTGATCAACAGTTCCACGAGCAGTACTTC.

This rearrangement joins TRBV6-5 to TRBJ1-2; no clear D gene. Trimming pared 2 bases from V and 8 bases from J, leaving 27 bases between. The CDR3 totals 18 residues. Germline lookup yields CDR1 MNHEY and CDR2 SVGAGI. This CDR3 reads CASSYGMVSTATSNGYTF. The CDR3 coding sequence is TGTGCCAGCAGTTACGGGATGGTGTCGACCGCCACGTCGAACGGCTACACCTTC.

The V gene is TRBV20-1, the J gene TRBJ2-1; D is ambiguous. V was cut by 5 bases and J by 7 bases, with 15 bases left in between. CDR1 DFQATT and CDR2 SNEGSKA come from the germline V gene (reference sequence). This CDR3 comprises 13 residues. The CDR3 is CSAPLAAGNEQFF. The CDR3 DNA reads as TGCAGTGCTCCACTGGCGGCTGGTAATGAGCAGTTCTTC.

This chain links TRBV27 with TRBJ2-1, with D perhaps assigned TRBD1 or TRBD2 (6 bases each). CDR1 is MNHEY and CDR2 is SMNVEV in the germline V gene (reference sequence). This CDR3 spans 15 amino acids. Trimming cost V 5 bases and J 8 bases, with 19 bases left between them. The CDR3, as DNA: TGTGCCAGCAGTCCTAGGGGGGATTTGGAAGATGAGCAGTTCTTC. It yields the protein CASSPRGDLEDEQFF.

The V gene is TRBV25-1, the J gene TRBJ2-5; a possible D gene is TRBD1 (6 bases). V dropped 3 bases and J dropped 6 bases, with 23 bases sitting between them. Germline V gene data show CDR1 as MGHDK and CDR2 as SYGVNS. CDR3 size: 17 residues. DNA for the CDR3: TGTGCCAGCAGTGAGTTCTTTCTTGGACAGTTCATTAAGACCCAGTACTTC. It encodes CASSEFFLGQFIKTQYF.

The chain links TRBV12-3 or TRBV12-4 to TRBJ1-5; no reliable D call. With 6 bases removed from V and 9 bases from J, the gap between germline ends came to 15 bases. The CDR3 totals 13 residues. The DNA for the CDR3 is TGTGCCAGCAGCCCACAGAGACCTCCGCCCCAGCATTTT. Residues: CASSPQRPPPQHF.

Only a few counts were recorded for this clonotype. The chain employs TRBV29-1 and TRBJ2-7; perhaps TRBD1 as D (6 bases). Trimming took off 4 bases at V and 0 bases at J, with 13 bases between the two ends. This CDR3 comprises 14 residues. Germline V gene lookup returns CDR1 SQVTM and CDR2 ANQGSEA. The CDR3 is CSVGDRQASYEQYF. CDR3 bases: TGCAGCGTTGGGGACCGACAGGCCTCCTACGAGCAGTACTTC.

The V call is TRBV12-3 or TRBV12-4, the J call TRBJ2-5, with D possibly being TRBD2 (6 bases). This CDR3 is 16 amino acids long. The germline V and J ends were trimmed by 2 bases and 2 bases, with 15 bases remaining between them. Here the CDR3 reads CASSLTMGLGQETQYF. The CDR3 DNA is TGTGCCAGCAGTTTAACAATGGGACTGGGACAAGAGACCCAGTACTTC.

V is TRBV10-3 and J is TRBJ2-2; 8 bases fit TRBD2. Germline CDR1 is ENHRY and CDR2 is SYGVKD. The ends lost 7 bases at V and 5 bases at J; junction bases unmatched: 12. This CDR3 has 16 amino acids. The CDR3 is CAITPTEIAGTGELFF. CDR3 nucleotides: TGTGCCATCACCCCCACAGAAATAGCGGGGACCGGGGAGCTGTTTTTT.

A few counts support this clonotype. The CDR3 sequence is CASSLLGFAGEGEQYF. In nucleotides, the CDR3 is TGTGCCAGCAGTCTTCTGGGCTTCGCGGGAGAAGGAGAGCAGTACTTC. This rearrangement joins TRBV12-3 or TRBV12-4 to TRBJ2-7; 7 bases match TRBD2. This CDR3 spans 16 amino acids. Trimming at V came to 5 bases and at J to 7 bases, leaving 17 bases not matched to a gene.

This clonotype was picked up a small number of times. The CDR3 region has the DNA TGCGCCAGCAGGAGCGTGGGGATGAACACCGGGGAGCTGTTTTTT. Its protein product is CASRSVGMNTGELFF. This chain connects TRBV5-1 to TRBJ2-2, with D uncertain. The CDR3 covers 15 residues. Germline V gives CDR1 SGHRS, CDR2 YFSETQ. Trimming left V 5 bases short and J 1 base short, with 12 bases between.

This clonotype was recorded a few times. The chain couples TRBV20-1 to TRBJ2-1; 11 bases agree with TRBD2. V dropped 1 base and J dropped 0; count of bases not matched to a gene: 2. In germline, CDR1 is DFQATT, CDR2 SNEGSKA (reference sequence). The CDR3 has 16 residues. CDR3 nucleotide sequence: TGCAGTGCTAGAGGAACTAGCGGGAGCTCCTACAATGAGCAGTTCTTC. Protein product: CSARGTSGSSYNEQFF.

The table lists this clonotype with many counts. This chain's CDR3 is CSAPGQGYYEQYF. The CDR3 region has the DNA TGCAGTGCTCCGGGACAGGGATACTACGAGCAGTACTTC. The chain uses TRBV20-1 and TRBJ2-7; TRBD1 aligns across 9 bases. The germline V gene encodes CDR1 DFQATT and CDR2 SNEGSKA (reference sequence). This CDR3 spans 13 amino acids. V lost 5 bases, J lost 3 bases, and 5 bases stayed unmatched.

This clonotype was counted ten times or more. This sequence joins TRBV9 and TRBJ2-1, with 13 bases lining up with TRBD2. With 0 bases clipped from V and 6 bases from J, the junction kept 6 bases outside the gene matches. The germline V gene has CDR1 SGDLS and CDR2 YYNGEE. This CDR3 is built from 17 residues. CDR3 residues: CASSVGKGLAGSNEQFF. CDR3 nucleotides: TGTGCCAGCAGCGTAGGAAAGGGACTAGCGGGATCCAATGAGCAGTTCTTC. Based on the CDR3 plus reference TRBV9 and TRBJ2-1, the full variable domain is DSGVTQTPKHLITATGQRVTLRCSPRSGDLSVYWYQQSLDQGLQFLIQYYNGEERAKGNILERFSAQQFPDLHSELNLSSLELGDSALYFCASSVGKGLAGSNEQFFGPGTRLTVL.

The genes are TRBV6-5 and TRBJ1-6; D is unresolved. Deletions cut 4 bases from V and 1 base from J, with 11 bases between. This CDR3 is built from 16 residues. In germline, CDR1 is MNHEY, CDR2 SVGAGI. The chain's CDR3 is CASSSDSLSYNSPLHF. CDR3 sequence (DNA): TGTGCCAGCAGTTCCGACTCCCTTTCCTATAATTCACCCCTCCACTTT.

The table lists this clonotype with many counts. This rearrangement joins TRBV12-3 or TRBV12-4 to TRBJ2-1; TRBD1 aligns across 8 bases. V lost 5 bases and J lost 3; bases outside the gene matches: 6. The CDR3 consists of 15 residues. This CDR3 is CASSQRQGNYNEQFF. The CDR3 coding sequence is TGTGCCAGCAGTCAGCGACAGGGGAACTACAATGAGCAGTTCTTC.

The chain joins TRBV4-2 to TRBJ2-2; possibly TRBD1 for D (5 bases). V was trimmed by 4 bases and J by 1 base, leaving 25 bases between them. The CDR3 extends over 20 amino acids. Germline CDR1 is LGHNA and CDR2 is YNFKEQ. The CDR3 spells CASSPSRHGHLKVNTGELFF. CDR3 coding DNA: TGTGCCAGCAGCCCGTCCCGTCACGGACACCTTAAAGTGAACACCGGGGAGCTGTTTTTT.

CDR3 bases: TGTGCCAGCAGTTTTACTAGCGGGAGGGTCGGGGAGCTGTTTTTT. Its protein is CASSFTSGRVGELFF. This chain joins TRBV12-3 or TRBV12-4 and TRBJ2-2; 13 nucleotides line up with TRBD2. V was clipped by 3 bases and J by 7 bases; unmatched bases: 2. The CDR3 consists of 15 residues.